These T cell receptor beta chains were read from a single sample in a study of cytomegalovirus exposure and HLA in healthy donors. Measured with immunoSEQ multiplex PCR; TCRdb has only the in-frame clones, and not every one. The sample holds about 280,000 clones; roughly 90% are singletons and the top ten take about 0.99%. Sequencing was carried out using PBMCs. The origin of the receptors is a woman in her late teens or twenties in good health and CMV-seronegative. Both conserved end residues are part of each CDR3. A D gene is named only where the DNA matches it firmly. The listing skips clone size in some rows; elsewhere it reads once, few, many or a size class.

cdr3_aa: CASSSYYEQYF
cdr3_nt: TGTGCCAGCAGTTCGTACTACGAGCAGTACTTC
clone_size: NA
d_call: NA
j_call: TRBJ2-7
v_call: TRBV28

cdr3_aa: CASSLRGGKGEQFF
cdr3_nt: TGTGCCAGCAGTTTAAGGGGGGGGAAGGGTGAGCAGTTCTTC
clone_size: NA
d_call: NA
j_call: TRBJ2-1
v_call: TRBV28

cdr3_aa: CSVEEQGRYEQYF
cdr3_nt: TGCAGCGTTGAGGAACAGGGGCGGTACGAGCAGTACTTC
clone_size: NA
d_call: TRBD1
j_call: TRBJ2-7
v_call: TRBV29-1

cdr3_aa: CASSLEIGGAGGYTF
cdr3_nt: TGCGCCAGCAGCTTGGAAATTGGGGGCGCGGGTGGCTACACCTTC
clone_size: NA
d_call: NA
j_call: TRBJ1-2
v_call: TRBV5-1

cdr3_aa: CASRSTGNQPQHF
cdr3_nt: TGTGCCAGCCGGTCGACAGGCAATCAGCCCCAGCATTTT
clone_size: NA
d_call: NA
j_call: TRBJ1-5
v_call: TRBV2

cdr3_aa: CSTRGTGGVDIYEQYF
cdr3_nt: TGCAGCACTCGGGGGACAGGGGGCGTCGACATCTACGAGCAGTACTTC
clone_size: once
d_call: TRBD1
j_call: TRBJ2-7
v_call: TRBV29-1

cdr3_aa: CASSLVTGTGFNQPQHF
cdr3_nt: TGTGCCAGCAGCTTAGTTACCGGGACAGGGTTTAATCAGCCCCAGCATTTT
clone_size: NA
d_call: TRBD1
j_call: TRBJ1-5
v_call: TRBV7-9

cdr3_aa: CASSAEGGNEQFF
cdr3_nt: TGTGCCAGCAGTGCGGAGGGAGGCAATGAGCAGTTCTTC
clone_size: NA
d_call: NA
j_call: TRBJ2-1
v_call: TRBV2

cdr3_aa: CASSYRTGENEKLFF
cdr3_nt: TGTGCCAGCAGCTACCGGACAGGGGAAAATGAAAAACTGTTTTTT
clone_size: many
d_call: TRBD1
j_call: TRBJ1-4
v_call: TRBV7-9

cdr3_aa: CASSVWGITEAFF
cdr3_nt: TGTGCCAGCAGTGTGTGGGGCATCACTGAAGCTTTCTTT
clone_size: NA
d_call: NA
j_call: TRBJ1-1
v_call: TRBV6-1

cdr3_aa: CASSSQTGRQETQYF
cdr3_nt: TGCGCCAGCAGCAGTCAAACAGGGCGACAAGAGACCCAGTACTTC
clone_size: NA
d_call: NA
j_call: TRBJ2-5
v_call: TRBV5-1

cdr3_aa: CASSPGGRGGANVLTF
cdr3_nt: TGTGCCAGCAGCCCCGGGGGGCGAGGTGGGGCCAACGTCCTGACTTTC
clone_size: NA
d_call: NA
j_call: TRBJ2-6
v_call: TRBV6-4

cdr3_aa: CASSQKGGGVLPDTQYF
cdr3_nt: TGCGCCAGCAGCCAAAAAGGGGGCGGGGTTCTGCCAGATACGCAGTATTTT
clone_size: NA
d_call: NA
j_call: TRBJ2-3
v_call: TRBV4-1

cdr3_aa: CASSLLRVGGIVNEQFF
cdr3_nt: TGCGCCAGCAGCTTGCTAAGGGTAGGGGGCATCGTCAATGAGCAGTTCTTC
clone_size: NA
d_call: TRBD1
j_call: TRBJ2-1
v_call: TRBV5-1

cdr3_aa: CASSRGGRTYEQYF
cdr3_nt: TGTGCCAGCAGCCGGGGCGGGAGGACCTACGAGCAGTACTTC
clone_size: NA
d_call: TRBD2
j_call: TRBJ2-7
v_call: TRBV9

cdr3_aa: CASSPQGRLAQSYEQYF
cdr3_nt: TGTGCCAGCAGCCCCCAGGGTAGACTAGCTCAATCCTACGAGCAGTACTTC
clone_size: few
d_call: TRBD2
j_call: TRBJ2-7
v_call: TRBV11-2

cdr3_aa: CASKSTSGNEQFF
cdr3_nt: TGTGCCAGTAAAAGTACTAGCGGCAATGAGCAGTTCTTC
clone_size: NA
d_call: TRBD2
j_call: TRBJ2-1
v_call: TRBV19

cdr3_aa: CASSVGPRWGQESYGYTF
cdr3_nt: TGTGCCAGCAGCGTAGGTCCGCGTTGGGGACAGGAGAGCTATGGCTACACCTTC
clone_size: once
d_call: TRBD1
j_call: TRBJ1-2
v_call: TRBV9

cdr3_aa: CASSYADSREKLFF
cdr3_nt: TGTGCCAGCAGTTACGCTGACAGCCGGGAAAAACTGTTTTTT
clone_size: NA
d_call: NA
j_call: TRBJ1-4
v_call: TRBV6-5

cdr3_aa: CASSLQGVDEKLFF
cdr3_nt: TGTGCCAGCAGTCTCCAGGGGGTCGATGAAAAACTGTTTTTT
clone_size: NA
d_call: TRBD1
j_call: TRBJ1-4
v_call: TRBV6-5

cdr3_aa: CASSPLGGNGYTF
cdr3_nt: TGTGCCAGCAGCCCACTAGGTGGGAATGGCTACACCTTC
clone_size: few
d_call: NA
j_call: TRBJ1-2
v_call: TRBV11-2

cdr3_aa: CASSLVPAGIGNQPQHF
cdr3_nt: TGTGCCAGCAGCTTAGTCCCGGCGGGTATAGGCAATCAGCCCCAGCATTTT
clone_size: NA
d_call: NA
j_call: TRBJ1-5
v_call: TRBV7-2

cdr3_aa: CASSQDFGTGAAHRF
cdr3_nt: NA
clone_size: NA
d_call: NA
j_call: TRBJ2-7
v_call: TRBV4-1

cdr3_aa: CASSLALYEQYF
cdr3_nt: TGTGCCAGCAGCTTAGCTCTATACGAGCAGTACTTC
clone_size: NA
d_call: NA
j_call: TRBJ2-7
v_call: TRBV7-9

cdr3_aa: CASSLGDSNYEQYF
cdr3_nt: TGCGCCAGCAGCTTGGGGGACTCTAACTACGAGCAGTACTTC
clone_size: NA
d_call: NA
j_call: TRBJ2-7
v_call: TRBV5-1

cdr3_aa: CAISDPGTSVSYNEQFF
cdr3_nt: TGTGCCATCAGTGACCCCGGGACTAGCGTCTCCTACAATGAGCAGTTCTTC
clone_size: NA
d_call: TRBD2
j_call: TRBJ2-1
v_call: TRBV10-3

cdr3_aa: CSGRSGGSSYNEQFF
cdr3_nt: TGCAGCGGTAGAAGCGGGGGGAGCTCCTACAATGAGCAGTTCTTC
clone_size: NA
d_call: TRBD2
j_call: TRBJ2-1
v_call: TRBV29-1

cdr3_aa: CASADSSYNEQFF
cdr3_nt: TGTGCCAGCGCGGATAGCTCCTACAATGAGCAGTTCTTC
clone_size: many
d_call: NA
j_call: TRBJ2-1
v_call: TRBV6-1

cdr3_aa: CASREGAGNEKLFF
cdr3_nt: TGTGCCAGCAGGGAGGGGGCTGGTAATGAAAAACTGTTTTTT
clone_size: NA
d_call: TRBD1
j_call: TRBJ1-4
v_call: TRBV28

cdr3_aa: CASSLGGSGYEQYF
cdr3_nt: TGTGCCAGCAGCTTAGGCGGGAGCGGCTACGAGCAGTACTTC
clone_size: NA
d_call: TRBD2
j_call: TRBJ2-7
v_call: TRBV7-6

cdr3_aa: CASYRLAGYNEQFF
cdr3_nt: TGTGCCAGCTATCGACTAGCGGGGTACAATGAGCAGTTCTTC
clone_size: NA
d_call: TRBD2
j_call: TRBJ2-1
v_call: TRBV7-2

cdr3_aa: CASSPQWGSSPYNEQFF
cdr3_nt: TGCGCCAGCAGCCCCCAATGGGGCAGTAGCCCCTACAATGAGCAGTTCTTC
clone_size: NA
d_call: NA
j_call: TRBJ2-1
v_call: TRBV4-3

cdr3_aa: CASSAQGHRNEQFF
cdr3_nt: TGTGCCAGCAGTGCACAGGGTCACCGCAATGAGCAGTTCTTC
clone_size: NA
d_call: NA
j_call: TRBJ2-1
v_call: TRBV25-1

cdr3_aa: CASRGTGSYEQYF
cdr3_nt: TGTGCCAGCAGGGGTACAGGGTCCTACGAGCAGTACTTC
clone_size: NA
d_call: NA
j_call: TRBJ2-7
v_call: TRBV14

cdr3_aa: CASSSREINEAFF
cdr3_nt: TGTGCCAGCAGTTCCAGGGAAATCAACGAAGCTTTCTTT
clone_size: NA
d_call: NA
j_call: TRBJ1-1
v_call: TRBV5-4

cdr3_aa: CASSKTSGGGSEQFF
cdr3_nt: TGTGCCAGCAGCAAAACTAGCGGGGGGGGAAGTGAGCAGTTCTTC
clone_size: NA
d_call: TRBD2
j_call: TRBJ2-1
v_call: TRBV7-6

cdr3_aa: CASSEGGTGLRGYTF
cdr3_nt: TGTGCCAGCAGCGAGGGGGGGACAGGATTACGGGGCTACACCTTC
clone_size: NA
d_call: TRBD1
j_call: TRBJ1-2
v_call: TRBV9

cdr3_aa: CASRLGVYDYNEQFF
cdr3_nt: TGTGCCAGTAGGCTAGGGGTCTATGACTACAATGAGCAGTTCTTC
clone_size: NA
d_call: NA
j_call: TRBJ2-1
v_call: TRBV19

cdr3_aa: CASSQGGSEQYF
cdr3_nt: TGTGCCAGCAGCCAAGGAGGATCCGAGCAGTACTTC
clone_size: NA
d_call: NA
j_call: TRBJ2-7
v_call: TRBV14

cdr3_aa: CASSQEIGVGGDTEAFF
cdr3_nt: TGTGCCAGCAGCCAAGAAATAGGGGTGGGCGGGGACACTGAAGCTTTCTTT
clone_size: NA
d_call: NA
j_call: TRBJ1-1
v_call: TRBV4-2

cdr3_aa: CASRQGVGGYGYTF
cdr3_nt: TGTGCCAGCAGGCAAGGGGTCGGGGGCTATGGCTACACCTTC
clone_size: NA
d_call: NA
j_call: TRBJ1-2
v_call: TRBV5-6

cdr3_aa: CASSADRVYDGYTF
cdr3_nt: TGTGCCAGCAGCGCGGACAGGGTTTATGATGGCTACACCTTC
clone_size: NA
d_call: TRBD1
j_call: TRBJ1-2
v_call: TRBV6-5